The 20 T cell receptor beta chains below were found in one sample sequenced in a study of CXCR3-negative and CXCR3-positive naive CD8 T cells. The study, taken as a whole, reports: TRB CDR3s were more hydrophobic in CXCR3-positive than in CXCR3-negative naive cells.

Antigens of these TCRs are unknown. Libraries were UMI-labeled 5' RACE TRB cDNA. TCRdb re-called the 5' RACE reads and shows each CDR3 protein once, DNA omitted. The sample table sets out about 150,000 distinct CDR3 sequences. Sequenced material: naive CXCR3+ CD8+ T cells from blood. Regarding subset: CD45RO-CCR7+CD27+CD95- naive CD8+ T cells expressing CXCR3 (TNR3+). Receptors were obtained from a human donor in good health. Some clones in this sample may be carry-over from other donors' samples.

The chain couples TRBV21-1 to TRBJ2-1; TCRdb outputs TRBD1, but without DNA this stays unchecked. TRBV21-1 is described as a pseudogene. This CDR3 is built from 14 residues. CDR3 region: CASSDGTGLGEQFF.

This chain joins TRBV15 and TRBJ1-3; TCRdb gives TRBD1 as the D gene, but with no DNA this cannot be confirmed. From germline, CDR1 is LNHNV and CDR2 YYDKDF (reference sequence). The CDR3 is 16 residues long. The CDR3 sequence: CATSREWTGSGNTIYF.

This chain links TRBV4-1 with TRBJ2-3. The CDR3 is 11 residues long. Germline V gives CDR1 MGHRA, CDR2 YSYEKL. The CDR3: CASGDTDTQYF.

The CDR3 sequence is CASSSEDRPHEQFF. The chain recombines TRBV7-3 with TRBJ2-1; with no DNA, the TCRdb D assignment of TRBD1 cannot be verified. This CDR3 is built from 14 residues. Germline V gene lookup returns CDR1 SGHTA and CDR2 FQGTGA.

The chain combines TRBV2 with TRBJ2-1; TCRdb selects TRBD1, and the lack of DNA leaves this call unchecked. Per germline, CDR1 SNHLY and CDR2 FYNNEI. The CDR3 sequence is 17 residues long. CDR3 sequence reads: CASSGPGQGGLGNEQFF. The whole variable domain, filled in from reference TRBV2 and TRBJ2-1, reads EPEVTQTPSHQVTQMGQEVILRCVPISNHLYFYWYRQILGQKVEFLVSFYNNEISEKSEIFDDQFSVERPDGSNFTLKIRSTKLEDSAMYFCASSGPGQGGLGNEQFFGPGTRLTVL.

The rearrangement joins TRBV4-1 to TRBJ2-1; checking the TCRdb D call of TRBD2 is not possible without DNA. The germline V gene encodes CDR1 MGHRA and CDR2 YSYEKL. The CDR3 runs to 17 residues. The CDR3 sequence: CASSQYLEAGPYNEQFF.

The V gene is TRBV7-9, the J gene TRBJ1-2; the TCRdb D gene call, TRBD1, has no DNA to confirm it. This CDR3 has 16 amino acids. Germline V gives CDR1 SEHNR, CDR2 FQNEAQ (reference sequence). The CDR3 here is CASSPEGGEMNYGYTF. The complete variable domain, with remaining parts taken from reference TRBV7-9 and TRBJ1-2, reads DTGVSQNPRHKITKRGQNVTFRCDPISEHNRLYWYRQTLGQGPEFLTYFQNEAQLEKSRLLSDRFSAERPKGSFSTLEIQRTEQGDSAMYLCASSPEGGEMNYGYTFGSGTRLTVV.

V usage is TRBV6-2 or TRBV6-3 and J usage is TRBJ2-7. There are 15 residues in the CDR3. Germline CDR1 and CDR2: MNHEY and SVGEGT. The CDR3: CASSYSGSAAAEQYF.

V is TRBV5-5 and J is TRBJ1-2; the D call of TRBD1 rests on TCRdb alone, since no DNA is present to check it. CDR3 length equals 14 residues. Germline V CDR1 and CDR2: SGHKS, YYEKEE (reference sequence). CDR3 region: CASSLTGSMRGYTF.

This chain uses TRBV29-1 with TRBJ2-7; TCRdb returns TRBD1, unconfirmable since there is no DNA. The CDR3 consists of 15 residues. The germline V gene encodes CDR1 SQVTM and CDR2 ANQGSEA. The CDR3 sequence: CSVDGTGTNFYEQYF.

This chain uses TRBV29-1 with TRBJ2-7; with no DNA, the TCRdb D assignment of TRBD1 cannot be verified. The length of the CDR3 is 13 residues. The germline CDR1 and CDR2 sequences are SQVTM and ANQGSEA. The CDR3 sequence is CSVEWGQPYEQYF.

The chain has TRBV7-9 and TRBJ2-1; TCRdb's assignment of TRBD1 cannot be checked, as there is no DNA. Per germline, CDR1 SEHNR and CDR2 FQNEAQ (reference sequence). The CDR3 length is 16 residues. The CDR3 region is CASSPTRGSSYNEQFF.

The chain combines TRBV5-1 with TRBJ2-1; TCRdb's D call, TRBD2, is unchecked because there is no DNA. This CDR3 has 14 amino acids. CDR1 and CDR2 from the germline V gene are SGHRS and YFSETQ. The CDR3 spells CASSRPGLNNEQFF.

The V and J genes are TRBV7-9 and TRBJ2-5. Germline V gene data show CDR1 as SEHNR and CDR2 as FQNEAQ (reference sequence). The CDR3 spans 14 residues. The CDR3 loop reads CASSLKDYQETQYF.

CDR3 sequence reads: CASSQEGQGYGYTF. This chain joins TRBV4-1 and TRBJ1-2; TCRdb's assignment of TRBD1 cannot be checked, as there is no DNA. Germline CDR1 reads MGHRA; CDR2 reads YSYEKL. CDR3 size: 14 residues.

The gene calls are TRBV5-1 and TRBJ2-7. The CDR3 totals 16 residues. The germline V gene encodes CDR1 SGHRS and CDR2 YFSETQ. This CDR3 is CASGYSPETSSYEQYF.

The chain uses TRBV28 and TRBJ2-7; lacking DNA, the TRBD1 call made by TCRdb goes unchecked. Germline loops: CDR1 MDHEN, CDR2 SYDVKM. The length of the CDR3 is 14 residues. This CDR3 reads CASSSPLSGGEQYF.

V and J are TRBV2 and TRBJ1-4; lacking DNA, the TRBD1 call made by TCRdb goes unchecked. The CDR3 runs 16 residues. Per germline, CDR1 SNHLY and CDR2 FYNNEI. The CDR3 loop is CASSDPGQGEPEKLFF. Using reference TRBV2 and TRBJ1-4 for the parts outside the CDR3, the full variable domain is EPEVTQTPSHQVTQMGQEVILRCVPISNHLYFYWYRQILGQKVEFLVSFYNNEISEKSEIFDDQFSVERPDGSNFTLKIRSTKLEDSAMYFCASSDPGQGEPEKLFFGSGTQLSVL.

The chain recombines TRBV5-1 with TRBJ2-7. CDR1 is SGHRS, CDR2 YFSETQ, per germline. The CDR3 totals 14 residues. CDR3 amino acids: CASSLAGTFYEQYF.

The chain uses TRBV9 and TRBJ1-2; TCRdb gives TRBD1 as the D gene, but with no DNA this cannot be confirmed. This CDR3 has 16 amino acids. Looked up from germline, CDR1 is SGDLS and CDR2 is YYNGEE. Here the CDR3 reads CASSGTPGQVLYGYTF.